This entry describes one T cell receptor beta chain. Its antigen is currently unknown. This sample stems from a study of response to subunit inactivated influenza vaccine. TCRdb fed the RT-PCR reads into MiXCR, producing one record per CDR3 protein. Counted here are 550,000 to 800,000 distinct CDR3 sequences, about 14% occurring once; the ten biggest clones make up 5.5% to 7%. Study-level points and caveats: The authors suggested that every seasonal influenza vaccination recruits few new T cells.

The CDR3 length is 15 residues. With 1 base removed from V and 0 bases from J, the gap between germline ends came to 7 bases. This sample comprised PBMCs from blood, obtained less than 15 days before vaccination. The sequence derives from a man aged 50 or older who received an inactivated influenza vaccine. This rearrangement joins TRBV12-3 or TRBV12-4 to TRBJ2-4; no clear D gene. The CDR3 spells CASSLGLLAKNIQYF. The CDR3 nucleotides are TGTGCCAGCAGTTTAGGTCTTCTAGCCAAAAACATTCAGTACTTC.